The 24 T cell receptor beta chains reported below all come from one sample, sequenced in a study of blood T cell repertoires in COVID-19 (dated by TCRdb to about 2020). Libraries were constructed by the immunoSEQ multiplex PCR assay. Drawn from immuneACCESS, this table holds only the in-frame rearrangements with V and J called that TCRdb kept. Clones are partly lost; checked studies trace under half to an unresolved V gene and leave the rest unexplained. Counted in this sample were around 17,000 clones; about 80% of them appeared once. Approximately 25% of the sample goes to the ten largest clones. Specimen: peripheral blood. The source is a woman in her seventies with active COVID-19.

The chain uses TRBV7-9 and TRBJ1-4, with D perhaps matching TRBD1 (6 bases). The CDR3 contains 14 residues. CDR1 SEHNR and CDR2 FQNEAQ come from the germline V gene (reference sequence). Between the trimmed V and J ends, which lost 2 bases and 6 bases, there was a span of 10 bases. As DNA, the CDR3 is TGTGCCAGCAGCTTACAGGGGTCCGATGAAAAACTGTTTTTT. It is translated as CASSLQGSDEKLFF.

This chain joins TRBV28 and TRBJ1-5, with D uncertain. V was pared by 2 bases and J by 7 bases, with 12 bases between. Germline V CDR1 and CDR2: MDHEN, SYDVKM. The CDR3 covers 14 residues. The CDR3 region is CASSLGRVDQPQHF. The CDR3 nucleotides read TGTGCCAGCAGTTTAGGGAGGGTAGACCAGCCCCAGCATTTT.

This chain uses TRBV7-9 with TRBJ1-2; 9 bases are shared with TRBD1. The CDR3 has 13 residues. V was clipped by 5 bases and J by 8 bases; unmatched bases: 6. Germline V gene sequence: CDR1 SEHNR, CDR2 FQNEAQ (reference sequence). CDR3 protein: CASSILQGAGYTF. The CDR3 DNA is TGTGCCAGCAGCATTCTACAGGGGGCCGGCTACACCTTC. Drawing the rest from reference TRBV7-9 and TRBJ1-2, the complete variable domain is DTGVSQNPRHKITKRGQNVTFRCDPISEHNRLYWYRQTLGQGPEFLTYFQNEAQLEKSRLLSDRFSAERPKGSFSTLEIQRTEQGDSAMYLCASSILQGAGYTFGSGTRLTVV.

This chain connects TRBV11-2 to TRBJ1-4; TRBD1 matches at 8 bases. Trimming removed 4 bases from V and 7 bases from J; junction bases left unmatched: 5. CDR3 length: 14 residues. Germline assignment: CDR1 SGHAT and CDR2 FQNNGV. The DNA of the CDR3 is TGTGCCAGCAGCTATGACAGGGGACGTGAAAAACTGTTTTTT. Translation: CASSYDRGREKLFF.

V usage is TRBV5-1 and J usage is TRBJ2-2, with 7 bases identical to TRBD2. There are 16 residues in the CDR3. The junction had 4 bases not matched to a gene; V was cut back by 1 base and J by 1 base. Germline V gene lookup returns CDR1 SGHRS and CDR2 YFSETQ. CDR3 loop: CASSLSPSGNTGELFF. The CDR3 region has the DNA TGCGCCAGCAGCTTGTCTCCTAGCGGGAACACCGGGGAGCTGTTTTTT.

This chain connects TRBV27 to TRBJ1-1; no clear D gene. V was pared by 5 bases and J by 0 bases, with 13 bases between. The CDR3 totals 15 residues. Looked up from germline, CDR1 is MNHEY and CDR2 is SMNVEV (reference sequence). The CDR3 DNA is TGTGCCAGCAGTCCCCTCTCCGTATTGAACACTGAAGCTTTCTTT. It specifies CASSPLSVLNTEAFF.

This clone was seen a few times. The chain links TRBV5-1 to TRBJ2-3; 7 bases line up with TRBD1. Per the germline V gene, CDR1 is SGHRS and CDR2 is YFSETQ. V shed 4 bases and J 2 bases; nucleotides not matched to a gene: 4. The CDR3 runs to 14 residues. The CDR3 sequence is CASSRDRLTDTQYF. CDR3 DNA sequence: TGCGCCAGCAGCCGGGACAGACTCACAGATACGCAGTATTTT.

This rearrangement joins TRBV27 to TRBJ1-2; the match to TRBD1 covers 11 bases. The CDR3 contains 13 residues. CDR1 is MNHEY and CDR2 is SMNVEV in the germline V gene (reference sequence). V was clipped by 3 bases and J by 7 bases; unmatched bases: 1. The CDR3 region is CASSFGTGGGYTF. The CDR3 coding sequence is TGTGCCAGCAGTTTTGGGACAGGGGGTGGCTACACCTTC.

The rearrangement uses TRBV28 and TRBJ2-1, with 9 bases aligning to TRBD1. CDR1 is MDHEN and CDR2 is SYDVKM in the germline V gene. The CDR3 is 16 residues long. The ends lost 3 bases at V and 4 bases at J; junction bases unmatched: 7. The CDR3 is CASSFHGTGLYNEQFF. The CDR3 nucleotides read TGTGCCAGCAGTTTTCACGGGACAGGGTTATACAATGAGCAGTTCTTC. Filled out from reference TRBV28 and TRBJ2-1, the complete variable domain reads DVKVTQSSRYLVKRTGEKVFLECVQDMDHENMFWYRQDPGLGLRLIYFSYDVKMKEKGDIPEGYSVSREKKERFSLILESASTNQTSMYLCASSFHGTGLYNEQFFGPGTRLTVL.

The chain uses TRBV7-9 and TRBJ2-7; 7 bases align to TRBD2. Losses at the gene ends were 3 bases for V and 0 bases for J; bases not matched to a gene: 8. This CDR3 has 16 amino acids. Germline V gene data show CDR1 as SEHNR and CDR2 as FQNEAQ (reference sequence). The CDR3 protein is CASSFLSGLVSYEQYF. In DNA, the CDR3 is TGTGCCAGCAGCTTCCTTAGCGGGCTAGTCTCCTACGAGCAGTACTTC.

V gene TRBV4-2 combines with J gene TRBJ2-1; 14 positions match TRBD2. Trimming at V came to 0 bases and at J to 7 bases, leaving 8 bases not matched to a gene. The germline CDR1 and CDR2 sequences are LGHNA and YNFKEQ. The CDR3 has 18 amino acids. The CDR3 sequence: CASSQDGTGTSGSNEQFF. The CDR3 bases are TGTGCCAGCAGCCAAGATGGGACCGGGACTAGCGGGAGTAATGAGCAGTTCTTC.

This clone appeared a single time. The chain is built from TRBV28 and TRBJ2-3; maybe TRBD1 (7 bases). Per the germline V gene, CDR1 is MDHEN and CDR2 is SYDVKM. V lost 3 bases and J 3 bases, leaving 19 bases between the germline ends. This CDR3 is built from 17 residues. The CDR3 DNA sequence: TGTGCCAGCAGTTTGACTAGGGGGCTAGGCCGTACAGATACGCAGTATTTT. Translated: CASSLTRGLGRTDTQYF.

This clone came up a few times. CDR3 sequence (DNA): TGTGCCAGCACCACAGGGTCCTATGGCTACACCTTC. This gives the protein CASTTGSYGYTF. The genes are TRBV28 and TRBJ1-2, with D perhaps matching TRBD1 (6 bases). V was clipped by 7 bases and J by 4 bases, with 10 bases between them. CDR3 size: 12 residues. The germline V gene has CDR1 MDHEN and CDR2 SYDVKM.

The chain combines TRBV19 with TRBJ1-5, with 7 bases that match TRBD1. Germline V gives CDR1 LNHDA, CDR2 SQIVND (reference sequence). CDR3 length equals 14 residues. The trim removed 3 bases at V and 6 bases at J, leaving 5 bases unmatched. The CDR3 DNA reads TGTGCCAGTAGTATCAACAGGGGAGGTCAGCCCCAGCATTTT. Translation: CASSINRGGQPQHF.

This chain links TRBV11-2 with TRBJ2-1, with 10 bases identical to TRBD2. With 4 bases clipped from V and 12 bases from J, the junction kept 15 bases outside the gene matches. The CDR3 loop spans 16 amino acids. The V gene's germline CDR1 is SGHAT and CDR2 FQNNGV. CDR3 sequence reads: CASSSGGTASGRVQFF. The DNA of the CDR3 is TGTGCCAGCAGCTCAGGAGGGACAGCTAGCGGGAGAGTGCAGTTCTTC.

V gene TRBV6-5 combines with J gene TRBJ2-3; D is unresolved. Germline V gene lookup returns CDR1 MNHEY and CDR2 SVGAGI. The CDR3 is made up of 12 amino acids. The V and J ends lost 4 bases and 6 bases respectively, with 8 bases between them. This CDR3 is CASSSQSDTQYF. The DNA for the CDR3 is TGTGCCAGCAGTTCCCAGTCGGATACGCAGTATTTT.

This chain joins TRBV9 and TRBJ2-2; 7 positions agree with TRBD1. Trimming removed 7 bases from V and 0 bases from J; junction bases left unmatched: 3. CDR3 length: 14 residues. CDR1 SGDLS and CDR2 YYNGEE come from the germline V gene. The CDR3 is CASRQGSNTGELFF. The CDR3 DNA is TGTGCCAGCCGACAGGGTTCGAACACCGGGGAGCTGTTTTTT.

The V and J genes are TRBV5-6 and TRBJ1-3; D is possibly TRBD1 (5 bases). The V gene lost 0 bases and the J gene lost 0 bases, with 13 bases spanning the gap. The CDR3 runs 17 residues. Germline CDR1 is SGHDT and CDR2 is YYEEEE. The CDR3: CASSLAFGGFSGNTIYF. The CDR3 DNA reads as TGTGCCAGCAGCTTGGCCTTCGGGGGATTCTCTGGAAACACCATATATTTT.

The chain recombines TRBV3-1 (or the pseudogene TRBV3-2) with TRBJ2-7; D unresolved. Trimming removed 5 bases from V and 3 bases from J, with 14 bases in between. The CDR3 is 14 amino acids. Germline CDR1 is LGHDT and CDR2 is YNNKEL (reference sequence). The CDR3 spells CASSFNTLDYEQYF. The CDR3 coding sequence is TGTGCCAGCAGCTTCAACACCCTTGACTACGAGCAGTACTTC.

V is TRBV5-6 and J is TRBJ2-1, with D maybe TRBD2 (5 bases). CDR1 and CDR2 (germline): SGHDT, YYEEEE. The CDR3 loop spans 15 amino acids. Trimming took 2 bases from V and 5 from J, leaving 14 bases between them. CDR3 in DNA: TGTGCCAGCAGCTTATCCCGTGGGAGAGACAATGAGCAGTTCTTC. Translation: CASSLSRGRDNEQFF. The variable domain in full, with the rest retrieved from reference TRBV5-6 and TRBJ2-1, is DAGVTQSPTHLIKTRGQQVTLRCSPKSGHDTVSWYQQALGQGPQFIFQYYEEEERQRGNFPDRFSGHQFPNYSSELNVNALLLGDSALYLCASSLSRGRDNEQFFGPGTRLTVL.

J is TRBJ1-1 and V is TRBV21-1; the listed D gene, TRBD1, was not tested against the DNA. TRBV21-1 is a listed pseudogene. The CDR3 consists of 17 residues. CDR3 residues: CASSTYNRGREDTEAFF. The CDR3 coding sequence is TGTGCCAGCAGCACGTATAACAGGGGCCGAGAGGATACTGAAGCTTTCTTT.

The rearrangement uses TRBV3-1 (or the pseudogene TRBV3-2) and TRBJ2-7; TRBD1 agrees at 7 bases. The CDR3 spans 14 residues. V was pared by 4 bases and J by 5 bases, with 8 bases of the junction left unmatched. The germline V gene has CDR1 LGHDT and CDR2 YNNKEL (reference sequence). The CDR3 nucleotides read TGTGCCAGCAGCCGCGGACAGGTAACCCACGAGCAGTACTTC. Translation gives CASSRGQVTHEQYF.

CDR3 sequence reads: CASSQNPTGHLEAFF. The CDR3 region has the DNA TGTGCCAGCTCACAGAATCCGACAGGGCATTTGGAAGCTTTCTTT. The genes are TRBV18 and TRBJ1-1, with 7 bases lining up with TRBD1. V gave up 4 bases and J gave up 8 bases; unmatched junction bases: 13. Germline V gene lookup returns CDR1 KGHSH and CDR2 LQKENI. This CDR3 region has 15 residues. The variable domain in full, completed from reference TRBV18 and TRBJ1-1, reads NAGVMQNPRHLVRRRGQEARLRCSPMKGHSHVYWYRQLPEEGLKFMVYLQKENIIDESGMPKERFSAEFPKEGPSILRIQQVVRGDSAAYFCASSQNPTGHLEAFFGQGTRLTVV.

The chain uses TRBV5-1 and TRBJ2-4; 13 bases align to TRBD2. Germline V gives CDR1 SGHRS, CDR2 YFSETQ. The CDR3 covers 20 residues. The ends lost 5 bases at V and 0 bases at J; junction bases unmatched: 14. CDR3 DNA: TGCGCCAGCAGACACGGGACTAGCGGGAACCAACACCTAGCCAAAAACATTCAGTACTTC. Translated: CASRHGTSGNQHLAKNIQYF.